This T cell receptor (beta chain) emerged from a study of preoperative IRX-2 immunotherapy in early breast cancer. Only in-frame clones appear in the TCRdb table, and some are missing; sequencing was by immunoSEQ multiplex PCR. Of around 10,000 clones listed, roughly 80% are singletons. The V segment lost 0 bases and the J segment 5 bases; nucleotides outside the gene matches: 17. CDR3 length: 19 residues. Treatment reported: preoperative locoregional IRX-2 cytokine immunotherapy. Patients received preoperative, locoregional IRX-2 cytokine immunotherapy in a phase Ib study. This receptor was identified in a human donor with breast cancer. This chain uses TRBV23-1 with TRBJ2-5, with TRBD1 identical over 8 bases. TRBV23-1 is an ORF; its function is uncertain. This sample comprised lymph node tissue, obtained before IRX-2 immunotherapy. The CDR3 reads CASSQSGQGALPKWETQYF. CDR3 DNA: TGCGCCAGCAGTCAATCGGGTCAGGGGGCCCTCCCGAAATGGGAGACCCAGTACTTC.